These 22 T cell receptor beta chains originate from one sample sequenced in a study of Ad26.COV2.S vaccination and SARS-CoV-2 variants. Treatment here: some 20 received Ad26.COV2.S at low or high dose, single or two shots; roughly five received placebo; per-sample allocation not given. Material that was analyzed had been drawn on day 63 after the first vaccine or placebo injection. Only in-frame clones appear in the TCRdb table, and some are missing; sequencing was by immunoSEQ multiplex PCR. The sample includes about 680,000 clones, around 89% of them seen just once. The specimen was peripheral blood, collected in a trial of Ad26.COV2.S vaccine versus placebo. The receptors here all came from a person between 18 and 60 years old who received the Ad26.COV2.S COVID-19 vaccine or a placebo.

The rearrangement joins TRBV15 to TRBJ1-1; D not certain. V shed 1 base and J shed 6 bases, with 15 bases lying between them. This CDR3 is built from 15 residues. Germline V gene lookup returns CDR1 LNHNV and CDR2 YYDKDF (reference sequence). CDR3 sequence reads: CATSRVTPEDPEAFF. In nucleotides, the CDR3 is TGTGCCACCAGCAGAGTCACGCCCGAGGACCCTGAAGCTTTCTTT. Using reference TRBV15 and TRBJ1-1 for the parts outside the CDR3, the full variable domain is DAMVIQNPRYQVTQFGKPVTLSCSQTLNHNVMYWYQQKSSQAPKLLFHYYDKDFNNEADTPDNFQSRRPNTSFCFLDIRSPGLGDTAMYLCATSRVTPEDPEAFFGQGTRLTVV.

V is TRBV23-1 and J is TRBJ2-7; D is ambiguous. TRBV23-1 is designated an ORF whose function remains uncertain. The V gene lost 0 bases and the J gene lost 0 bases, with 15 bases spanning the gap. CDR3 length: 17 amino acids. The CDR3 reads CASSQSREERASYEQYF. CDR3 sequence (DNA): TGCGCCAGCAGTCAATCGAGAGAAGAGCGAGCCTCCTACGAGCAGTACTTC.

This sequence joins TRBV11-2 and TRBJ2-5; D not certain. The CDR3 is made up of 11 amino acids. V was clipped by 5 bases and J by 14 bases, with 15 bases between them. Germline V gene lookup returns CDR1 SGHAT and CDR2 FQNNGV. CDR3 bases: TGTGCCAGCAGCACTGGGCCCTCAATTTACTTC. Protein sequence: CASSTGPSIYF.

This sequence joins TRBV7-9 and TRBJ2-2, with D uncertain. The V gene lost 1 base and the J gene lost 4 bases, with 7 bases spanning the gap. The V gene's germline CDR1 is SEHNR and CDR2 FQNEAQ (reference sequence). The CDR3 spans 14 residues. CDR3 sequence: CASSLVHTTGELFF. In DNA form, the CDR3 reads TGTGCCAGCAGCTTAGTACACACCACCGGGGAGCTGTTTTTT.

This rearrangement joins TRBV19 to TRBJ1-5; D call uncertain. V was cut by 5 bases and J by 5 bases, with 10 bases left in between. The germline CDR1 and CDR2 sequences are LNHDA and SQIVND (reference sequence). The CDR3 has 13 amino acids. The CDR3 coding sequence is TGTGCCAGTAGTTGGGTGGGAGATCAGCCCCAGCATTTT. It codes for CASSWVGDQPQHF.

The chain combines TRBV11-2 with TRBJ2-1, with D hard to call. The CDR3 loop spans 12 amino acids. The V gene lost 4 bases and the J gene lost 8 bases, with 9 bases spanning the gap. The germline V gene encodes CDR1 SGHAT and CDR2 FQNNGV. CDR3: CASSSPTDEQFF. The CDR3 region has the DNA TGTGCCAGCAGCTCGCCCACGGATGAGCAGTTCTTC.

The chain employs TRBV11-3 and TRBJ2-3; 7 bases are shared with TRBD1. Unmatched junction bases numbered 4, after V lost 3 bases and J lost 4 bases. The CDR3 totals 14 residues. The germline CDR1 and CDR2 sequences are SGHNT and YENEEA. Here the CDR3 reads CASSFRGQPDTQYF. DNA for the CDR3: TGTGCCAGCAGCTTCCGGGGACAGCCAGATACGCAGTATTTT.

The chain uses TRBV19 and TRBJ2-2; 7 bases align to TRBD1. The CDR3 is 13 amino acids. J was trimmed by 4 bases and V by 7 bases; bases with no gene match: 3. CDR1 is LNHDA and CDR2 is SQIVND in the germline V gene (reference sequence). The CDR3 nucleotides read TGTGCCAGTATAGGACAGGTCACCGGGGAGCTGTTTTTT. It yields the protein CASIGQVTGELFF.

V and J are TRBV4-3 and TRBJ2-5; 11 positions agree with TRBD2. The CDR3 spans 17 residues. CDR1 and CDR2 (germline): LGHNA, YSLEER. V shed 1 base, J shed 5 bases, and the junction held 9 bases outside the gene matches. The CDR3: CASSQGLAGGPIETQYF. The DNA of the CDR3 is TGCGCCAGCAGCCAAGGCCTAGCGGGGGGACCGATTGAGACCCAGTACTTC.

The V and J genes are TRBV2 and TRBJ1-2; D is unclear. V gave up 7 bases and J gave up 3 bases, with 9 bases separating them. The germline V gene encodes CDR1 SNHLY and CDR2 FYNNEI. There are 12 residues in the CDR3. Written as DNA, the CDR3 is TGTGCCAGCAATCAGAGGGACTATGGCTACACCTTC. This codes for CASNQRDYGYTF.

The chain uses TRBV19 and TRBJ2-7, with unresolved D. V was shortened by 0 bases and J by 3 bases, with 6 bases between the two germline ends. The germline V gene has CDR1 LNHDA and CDR2 SQIVND (reference sequence). The CDR3 loop spans 13 amino acids. The DNA for the CDR3 is TGTGCCAGTAGTATAGATGTTTTCTACGAGCAGTACTTC. The encoded protein is CASSIDVFYEQYF.

The V and J genes are TRBV30 and TRBJ2-1; D gene unclear. V lost 4 bases, J lost 5 bases, and 15 bases lay in between. The germline V gene encodes CDR1 GTSNPN and CDR2 SVGIG (reference sequence). CDR3 length: 14 residues. The CDR3 region is CAWTPGSSHNEQFF. The CDR3 region has the DNA TGTGCCTGGACCCCGGGTAGTAGCCACAATGAGCAGTTCTTC.

This clone was recorded only once. The V call is TRBV11-3, the J call TRBJ2-1, with 7 bases matching TRBD2. This CDR3 has 15 amino acids. V gave up 3 bases and J gave up 2 bases; unmatched junction bases: 4. Germline CDR1 is SGHNT and CDR2 is YENEEA. The CDR3 loop is CASSLGTITYNEQFF. CDR3 in DNA: TGTGCCAGCAGCTTGGGGACTATCACCTACAATGAGCAGTTCTTC.

This chain uses TRBV18 with TRBJ2-4; no reliable D call. The CDR3 extends over 15 amino acids. The germline V gene encodes CDR1 KGHSH and CDR2 LQKENI. Trimming took 6 bases from V and 3 from J, leaving 15 bases between them. The CDR3 region is CASSPSSVVKNIQYF. The CDR3 DNA is TGTGCCAGCTCCCCGTCCAGCGTAGTCAAAAACATTCAGTACTTC.

The V call is TRBV7-2, the J call TRBJ2-3; D gene unclear. CDR3 length equals 16 residues. The germline V and J ends were trimmed by 1 base and 0 bases, with 11 bases remaining between them. Germline loops: CDR1 SGHTA, CDR2 FQGNSA. The CDR3 spells CASSLGSSPSTDTQYF. The CDR3, as DNA: TGTGCCAGCAGCTTAGGGAGCAGCCCTAGCACAGATACGCAGTATTTT.

V usage is TRBV19 and J usage is TRBJ1-2, with 7 bases identical to TRBD1. The CDR3 consists of 13 residues. Per germline, CDR1 LNHDA and CDR2 SQIVND (reference sequence). Unmatched junction bases numbered 8, after V lost 8 bases and J lost 5 bases. This CDR3 reads CASSRGTGYGYTF. CDR3 DNA sequence: TGTGCCAGTTCCAGGGGGACTGGGTATGGCTACACCTTC.

The chain employs TRBV28 and TRBJ2-2; D call uncertain. This CDR3 has 13 residues. Per germline, CDR1 MDHEN and CDR2 SYDVKM. The V end lost 3 bases, the J end lost 5 bases, and 7 bases lay between the germline ends. The CDR3 reads CASSLGMTGELFF. The CDR3 DNA follows: TGTGCCAGCAGTTTGGGGATGACCGGGGAGCTGTTTTTT. The complete variable domain, with remaining parts taken from reference TRBV28 and TRBJ2-2, reads DVKVTQSSRYLVKRTGEKVFLECVQDMDHENMFWYRQDPGLGLRLIYFSYDVKMKEKGDIPEGYSVSREKKERFSLILESASTNQTSMYLCASSLGMTGELFFGEGSRLTVL.

The chain has TRBV7-9 and TRBJ2-2; D is unclear. Germline-derived CDR1 and CDR2 are SEHNR and FQNEAQ (reference sequence). CDR3 size: 13 residues. V lost 5 bases to trimming and J lost 4 bases, with 8 bases between them. CDR3 coding DNA: TGTGCCAGCAGCCGAGCTCCCACCGGGGAGCTGTTTTTT. It specifies CASSRAPTGELFF.

This clone was counted once. The chain uses TRBV27 and TRBJ2-1, with D unresolved. The CDR3 is made up of 17 amino acids. The V and J ends lost 2 bases and 3 bases respectively, with 17 bases between them. The V gene's germline CDR1 is MNHEY and CDR2 SMNVEV (reference sequence). In DNA, the CDR3 is TGTGCCAGCAGTTTAGGGGTCGGGCGCCCAATCTACAATGAGCAGTTCTTC. As protein: CASSLGVGRPIYNEQFF.

The chain links TRBV28 to TRBJ2-2; 10 bases line up with TRBD1. Trimming took 7 bases from V and 4 from J; bases not matched to a gene: 9. The CDR3 loop spans 16 amino acids. Germline V gene lookup returns CDR1 MDHEN and CDR2 SYDVKM. The CDR3 DNA reads TGTGCCAGCACCATGAGACAGGGGGCGGGCACCGGGGAGCTGTTTTTT. Translation gives CASTMRQGAGTGELFF.

The chain uses TRBV7-2 and TRBJ2-2; weak D call: TRBD1 (6 bases). Germline V gives CDR1 SGHTA, CDR2 FQGNSA. The CDR3 extends over 15 amino acids. Trimming removed 0 bases from V and 6 bases from J, with 11 bases in between. In DNA form, the CDR3 reads TGTGCCAGCAGCTTAGCGGTCAGGGGTGCCGGGGAGCTGTTTTTT. It specifies CASSLAVRGAGELFF. The variable domain in full, completed from reference TRBV7-2 and TRBJ2-2, reads GAGVSQSPSNKVTEKGKDVELRCDPISGHTALYWYRQSLGQGLEFLIYFQGNSAPDKSGLPSDRFSAERTGGSVSTLTIQRTQQEDSAVYLCASSLAVRGAGELFFGEGSRLTVL.

The genes are TRBV6-5 and TRBJ2-7, with 8 bases that match TRBD1. The CDR3 extends over 15 amino acids. J lost 3 bases, V lost 5 bases, and 9 bases had no gene match. The germline V gene has CDR1 MNHEY and CDR2 SVGAGI. CDR3 bases: TGTGCCAGCAGTACTTTAGGGACAGGAGACTACGAGCAGTACTTC. Translating gives CASSTLGTGDYEQYF.